The rows below give T cell receptor beta chains drawn from one sample of a study of CD8 T cells in Susac syndrome. TCRdb analysed the immunoSEQ multiplex PCR reads with MiXCR anew, one entry per CDR3 protein. The sample consists of approximately 190,000 distinct CDR3 sequences, more than 90% of them appearing once. The sample was CD4+ T cells from PBMCs. These receptors were collected from a human donor with Susac syndrome. CDR3s include the opening cysteine and the closing phenylalanine or tryptophan. D genes are given only for firm matches. Some rows mark clone size as missing; the rest say once, few, many or name a class of expanded clone.

j_gene | abundance | v_gene | d_gene | CDR3nt | CDR3aa
TRBJ2-1 | . | TRBV15 | . | TGTGCCACCAGCAGCGATGGGTGGTCGTCCCCCAATGAGCAGTTCTTC | CATSSDGWSSPNEQFF
TRBJ2-1 | . | TRBV4-2 | . | TGTGCCAGCAGCCAAGACCTTCCGGGGGCGGACAATGAGCAGTTCTTC | CASSQDLPGADNEQFF
TRBJ1-1 | . | TRBV11-2 | . | TGTGCCAGCAGCTTAGCCCCCCGAAACACTGAAGCTTTCTTT | CASSLAPRNTEAFF
TRBJ1-1 | once | TRBV30 | . | TGTGCCTGGAGTGTAGTCCGGGTGAACACTGAAGCTTTCTTT | CAWSVVRVNTEAFF
TRBJ1-2 | . | TRBV9 | . | TGTGCCAGCAGCGTTTCAGGGAAGATTGGCTACACCTTC | CASSVSGKIGYTF
TRBJ1-2 | . | TRBV20-1 | . | TGCAGTGCTAGCCCTGAGAGCAAGAATGGCTACACCTTC | CSASPESKNGYTF
TRBJ2-3 | . | TRBV10-3 | . | TGTGCCATCAGTGACCCCGTGGGGTCAGATACGCAGTATTTT | CAISDPVGSDTQYF
TRBJ2-3 | . | TRBV3-1 | TRBD1 | TGTGCCAGCAGCGCCCAGGGGGCATCAACAGATACGCAGTATTTT | CASSAQGASTDTQYF
TRBJ1-2 | . | TRBV18 | . | TGTGCCAGCTCACCAGACCTGTTTTCGGGCTACACCTTC | CASSPDLFSGYTF
TRBJ1-2 | . | TRBV28 | . | TGTGCCAGCAGGGAGGCAGGGGACGTCTATGGCTACACCTTC | CASREAGDVYGYTF
TRBJ1-1 | . | TRBV7-6 | . | TGTGCCAGCAGCTCCAAGGGAGGGGGGAACACTGAAGCTTTCTTT | CASSSKGGGNTEAFF
TRBJ2-4 | once | TRBV2 | . | TGTGCCAGCAGATCAGAGGGAAACATTCAGTACTTC | CASRSEGNIQYF
TRBJ1-2 | . | TRBV29-1 | TRBD1 | TGCAGCGCCACTCTAGGGGGCCTTGGCTACACCTTC | CSATLGGLGYTF
TRBJ2-4 | once | TRBV7-9 | TRBD1 | TGTGCCAGCAGCCCGACAGGGAAAGCCAAAAACATTCAGTACTTC | CASSPTGKAKNIQYF
TRBJ2-1 | . | TRBV4-2 | TRBD2 | TGTGCCAGCAGCCGCCTAGGTAGCGGGGGGCCGGGGAACAATGAGCAGTTCTTC | CASSRLGSGGPGNNEQFF
TRBJ2-1 | . | TRBV9 | . | TGTGCCAGCAGCCCCGGGGCCCAGTCCTACAATGAGCAGTTCTTC | CASSPGAQSYNEQFF
TRBJ2-7 | . | TRBV30 | . | TGTGCCTGGAGTGTACCTGAACCGATTTATGACGAGCAGTACTTC | CAWSVPEPIYDEQYF
TRBJ2-1 | . | TRBV3-1 | TRBD2 | TGTGCCAGCAGCCAAGGGAGTCTAGCGGTTTACAATGAGCAGTTCTTC | CASSQGSLAVYNEQFF
TRBJ2-1 | . | TRBV4-3 | . | TGCGCCAGCAGCCCGTTTCCCGCCGGCTCCTACAATGAGCAGTTCTTC | CASSPFPAGSYNEQFF
TRBJ2-1 | . | TRBV2 | TRBD2 | TGTGCCAGCAGCGAGGGACTAGCGGGGGGGCATCGAATCTTC | CASSEGLAGGHRIF
TRBJ2-3 | once | TRBV9 | . | TGTGCCAGCAGCGTTTTCGGGACAGATACGCAGTATTTT | CASSVFGTDTQYF
TRBJ2-5 | . | TRBV4-2 | TRBD2 | TGTGCCAGCAGCCAAGGCAGACTAGCGGAAGAGACCCAGTACTTC | CASSQGRLAEETQYF
TRBJ2-3 | . | TRBV11-3 | TRBD2 | TGTGCCAGCAGCTTTAGCGGGGGTCTCACAGATACGCAGTATTTT | CASSFSGGLTDTQYF
TRBJ2-1 | . | TRBV9 | . | TGTGCCAGCAGCCCCCGAGGAGGGGGCCGGAGTAATGAGCAGTTCTTC | CASSPRGGGRSNEQFF
TRBJ2-7 | . | TRBV7-9 | TRBD2 | TGTGCCAGCAGCACCCCACGACTAGCGGGGGGTACCCACGAGCAGTACTTC | CASSTPRLAGGTHEQYF
TRBJ1-4 | . | TRBV25-1 | TRBD1 | TGTGCCAGCAGTGAATATAGGGGGCGCGCGGAAAAACTGTTTTTT | CASSEYRGRAEKLFF
TRBJ1-4 | . | TRBV7-9 | . | TGTGCCAGCAGCTACCAGGGTGCAAAACTGTTTTTT | CASSYQGAKLFF
TRBJ1-2 | . | TRBV12-3/TRBV12-4 | . | TGTGCCAGCCTTTTGGGGGCAGGACATGGCTACACCTTC | CASLLGAGHGYTF
TRBJ2-3 | . | TRBV12-3/TRBV12-4 | TRBD2 | TGTGCCAGCTCTTCTATCCCACTAGCGGGGGGGCCGGATACGCAGTATTTT | CASSSIPLAGGPDTQYF
TRBJ2-1 | . | TRBV14 | . | TGTGCCAGCAGCCGCGACACAACCCTCTACAATGAGCAGTTCTTC | CASSRDTTLYNEQFF
TRBJ1-2 | . | TRBV5-1 | . | TGCGCCAGCAGCTTGGCGGGGACCGCCCCCTATGGCTACACCTTC | CASSLAGTAPYGYTF
TRBJ2-2 | once | TRBV29-1 | . | TGCAGCGTTGAAGTTGGGGCTACGAACACCGGGGAGCTGTTTTTT | CSVEVGATNTGELFF
TRBJ2-3 | . | TRBV30 | . | TGTGCCGGAACTACAGGTTTTGACACAGATACGCAGTATTTT | CAGTTGFDTDTQYF
TRBJ2-4 | . | TRBV15 | . | TGTGCCACCACGGCAGGGTGGATTCAGTACTTC | CATTAGWIQYF
TRBJ1-4 | . | TRBV12-3/TRBV12-4 | . | TGTGCCAGCAGTTTTTCAGGGCCTAATGAAAAACTGTTTTTT | CASSFSGPNEKLFF